This T cell receptor beta chain was retrieved from a study of T-cell memory formation after mild COVID-19. The wider study: Clustering of TCRs was largely donor specific.

With regard to this clonotype: Antigen: not known.

CDR3 length equals 14 residues. Trimming removed 3 bases at V and 5 bases at J, with 11 bases between. Germline V gives CDR1 MNHNS, CDR2 SASEGT. Overall study findings and caveats: CM and EM subsets held most contracting CD4+ clones; EMRA held CD8+ ones. Clones contracting over day 15 to 85 were CD4/CD8 balanced, with later expanders leaning CD4+.

TCRalpha and TCRbeta libraries used 5'RACE with constant-segment primers and UMIs. Via MiXCR, TCRdb re-called the 5' RACE reads, giving one row per CDR3 protein. This table holds 450,000 or so distinct CDR3 sequences, roughly 23% found once. The receptor was isolated from an adult woman who had mild COVID-19 (a few samples of this study predate the infection). Cell type and time point are not known. The chain combines TRBV6-1 with TRBJ1-5; D is perhaps TRBD1 (6 bases). The sequencing sample was made of PBMCs or a T cell subset sorted from them (not recorded which). CDR3 sequence (DNA): TGTGCCAGCAGTGAGGGGGGGCTTGATCAGCCCCAGCATTTT. This encodes CASSEGGLDQPQHF.